The sample holds one count of the clone carrying this T cell receptor beta chain. Antigen: not known. Sequencing was performed with immunoSEQ multiplex PCR; in TCRdb, only in-frame clones are kept and a portion is missing. This table holds approximately 100,000 clones, 85% to 90% found once. This sample is part of a study of T cell responses to AZD1222 COVID-19 vaccine. The CDR3 spans 15 residues. With 0 bases removed from V and 8 bases from J, the gap between germline ends came to 14 bases. The V gene's germline CDR1 is LGHNA and CDR2 YNFKEQ. Study outcomes and limitations: Only five or six AZD1222 recipients were seropositive at baseline.

This chain joins TRBV4-2 and TRBJ1-3, with D possibly matching TRBD1 (6 bases). Sequencing used peripheral blood, obtained on day 0 of AZD1222 vaccination. This TCR was sampled from an adult in good health. CDR3 bases: TGTGCCAGCAGCCAAGATTCCCCAGGGGCGGACACCATATATTTT. Its protein product is CASSQDSPGADTIYF.